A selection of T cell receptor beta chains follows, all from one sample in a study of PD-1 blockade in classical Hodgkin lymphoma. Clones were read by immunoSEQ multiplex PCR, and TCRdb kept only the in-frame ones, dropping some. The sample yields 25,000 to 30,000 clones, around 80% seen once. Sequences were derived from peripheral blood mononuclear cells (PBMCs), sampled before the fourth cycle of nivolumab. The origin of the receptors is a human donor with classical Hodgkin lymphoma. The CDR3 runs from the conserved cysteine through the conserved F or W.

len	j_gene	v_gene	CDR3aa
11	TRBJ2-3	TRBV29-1	CSVVVADTQYF
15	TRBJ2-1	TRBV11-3	CASSLEGTPSEEQFF
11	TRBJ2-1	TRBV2	CASSTYNEQFF
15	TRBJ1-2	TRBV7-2	CASSLGKGIYYGYTF
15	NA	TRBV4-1	CASSQGQGVLYEQYF
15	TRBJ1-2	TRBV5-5	CASSLVRTLNYGYTF
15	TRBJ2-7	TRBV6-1	CASSSAQGNLHEQYF
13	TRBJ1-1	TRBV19	CASNRQGRPEAFF
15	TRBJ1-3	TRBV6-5	CASGRQGVNGNTIYF
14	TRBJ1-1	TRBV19	CASSMRPQIAEAFF
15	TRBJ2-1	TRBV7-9	CASSLEGSSYNEQFF
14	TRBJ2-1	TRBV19	CASSPRQGYNEQFF
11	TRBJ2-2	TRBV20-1	CSARRTGELFF
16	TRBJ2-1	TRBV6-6	CASSTQLAGAEDEQFF
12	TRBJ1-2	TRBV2	CATSDGNYGYTF
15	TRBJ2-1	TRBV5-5	CASTQTEGSYNEQFF
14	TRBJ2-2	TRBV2	CASSRQGSTGELFF
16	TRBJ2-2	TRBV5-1	CASSRRLAGGGGELFF
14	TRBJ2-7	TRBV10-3	CAIRDRDRAYEQYF
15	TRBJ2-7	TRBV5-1	CASSLDGGRAYEQYF
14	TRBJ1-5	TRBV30	CAWSVTGIDQPQHF
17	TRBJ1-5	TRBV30	CAWSVSGGVVGNQPQHF
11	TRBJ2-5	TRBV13	CASSAGGAQYF
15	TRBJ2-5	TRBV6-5	CASRSGASGRREQYF
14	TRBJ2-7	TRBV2	CASSVQGFSYEQYF
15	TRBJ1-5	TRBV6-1	CASSHLGDSNQPQHF
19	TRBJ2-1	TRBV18	CASSPRPGAEGGSYNEQFF
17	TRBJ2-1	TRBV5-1	CASSGPSTGSSYNEQFF
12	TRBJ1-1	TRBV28	CASGQLNTEAFF
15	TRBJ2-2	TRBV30	CAWSVRHLIGGELFF
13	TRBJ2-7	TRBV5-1	CASSFGVTYEQYF
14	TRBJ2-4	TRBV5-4	CASSRTGVENIQYF
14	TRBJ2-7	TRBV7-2	CASSSAGGPYEQYF
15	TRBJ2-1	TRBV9	CASSGGGTILGEQFF
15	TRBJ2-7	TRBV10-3	CAISESFRGSYEQYF
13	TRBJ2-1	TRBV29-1	CSVGGRSYNEQFF
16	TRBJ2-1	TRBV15	CATSPRLGGAYNEQFF
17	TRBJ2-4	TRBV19	CASSLQGAGLAKNIQYF
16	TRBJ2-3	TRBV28	CASSLRGLAGTDTQYF
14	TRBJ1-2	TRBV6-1	CASRSEADRVGYTF
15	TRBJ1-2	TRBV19	CASSIRASVNYGYTF
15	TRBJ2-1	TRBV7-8	CASSVRDWGPNEQFF